The present T cell receptor (beta chain) was sequenced within a study of blood T cells in healthy people across ages. Next came a second PCR, run for about 7 to 12 cycles, which used a sample-barcoded 5' primer along with a J-beta primer mix. TCRdb re-called the 5' RACE reads through MiXCR, storing one row per CDR3 protein. The sample has about 680,000 distinct CDR3 sequences; around 49% are singletons. The V gene's germline CDR1 is DFQATT and CDR2 SNEGSKA (reference sequence). The length of the CDR3 is 15 residues. Deletions cut 1 base from V and 2 bases from J, with 12 bases between. The specimen sequenced was blood. This TCR came from an older woman in good health. This rearrangement joins TRBV20-1 to TRBJ2-4; the D is unclear. The CDR3 here is CSARVNSLTKNIQYF. The CDR3, as DNA: TGCAGTGCTAGAGTAAACTCTTTAACCAAAAACATTCAGTACTTC.